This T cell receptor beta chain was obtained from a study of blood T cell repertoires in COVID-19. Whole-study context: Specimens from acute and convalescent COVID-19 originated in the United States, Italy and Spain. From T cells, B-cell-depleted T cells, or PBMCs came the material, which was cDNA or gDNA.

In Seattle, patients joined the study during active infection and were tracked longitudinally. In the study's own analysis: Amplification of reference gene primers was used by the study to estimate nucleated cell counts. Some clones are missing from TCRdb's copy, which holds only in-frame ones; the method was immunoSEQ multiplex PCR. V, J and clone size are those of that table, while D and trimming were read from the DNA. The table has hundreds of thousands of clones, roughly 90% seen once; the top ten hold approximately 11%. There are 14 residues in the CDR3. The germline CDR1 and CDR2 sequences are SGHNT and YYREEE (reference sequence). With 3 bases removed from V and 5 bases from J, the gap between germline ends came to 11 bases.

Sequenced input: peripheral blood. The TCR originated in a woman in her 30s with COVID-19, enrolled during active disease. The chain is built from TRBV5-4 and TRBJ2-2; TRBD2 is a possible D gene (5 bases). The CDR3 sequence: CASSYGGSTGELFF. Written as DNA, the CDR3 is TGTGCCAGCAGCTACGGCGGGTCAACCGGGGAGCTGTTTTTT.